These 5 T cell receptor beta chains were all obtained from the same sample, sequenced in a study of regulatory T cells in long-lasting Graves disease. The time point denotes: newly diagnosed GD, antithyroid drugs for less than 3 months. Preparation of the TCR library used RNA extracted from PBMCs. Construction of TCR beta libraries relied on iRepertoire HTBI primers and on Arm-PCR targeting CDR3 regions. TCRdb reprocessed the multiplex PCR reads with MiXCR, giving one entry per CDR3 protein. This table has under 500,000 distinct CDR3 sequences, less than 20% appearing once. This sample was shared with a second study, whose subject was T cells in Graves' hyperthyroidism and ophthalmopathy.

This material consisted of peripheral blood mononuclear cells (PBMCs), taken at new diagnosis, from a patient treated with antithyroid drugs. Source of these receptors: a young woman with Graves disease.

This clonotype occurred a few times. This sequence joins TRBV20-1 and TRBJ2-7; D remains unclear. This CDR3 has 11 amino acids. The germline gives CDR1 DFQATT, CDR2 SNEGSKA (reference sequence). The V and J ends lost 6 bases and 2 bases respectively, with 8 bases between them. CDR3 sequence: CSADTAYEQYF. The CDR3 bases are TGCAGTGCGGATACTGCCTACGAGCAGTACTTC.

The table lists this clonotype with many counts. The V call is TRBV7-8, the J call TRBJ2-7; the match to TRBD2 covers 10 bases. Per the germline V gene, CDR1 is SGHVS and CDR2 is FQNEAQ. The junction had 5 bases not matched to a gene; V was cut back by 5 bases and J by 1 base. This CDR3 spans 15 amino acids. CDR3 loop: CASSNPSGSSYEQYF. CDR3 DNA: TGTGCCAGCAGCAATCCTAGCGGGAGTTCCTACGAGCAGTACTTC.

This clonotype was seen at least ten times. The CDR3 region has the DNA TGCGCCAGCAGCTTGGCCGGACAGTATAAGATAGATACGCAGTATTTT. Encoded protein: CASSLAGQYKIDTQYF. The chain employs TRBV5-1 and TRBJ2-3, with D maybe TRBD1 (6 bases). This CDR3 region has 16 residues. Between the trimmed V and J ends, which lost 0 bases and 5 bases, there was a span of 16 bases. Germline CDR1 reads SGHRS; CDR2 reads YFSETQ.

This clonotype was seen many times. One end of the junction does not line up with germline, which may come from a read error. This chain uses TRBV7-9 with TRBJ2-1; 11 positions agree with TRBD2. The CDR3 spans 13 residues. Germline CDR1 and CDR2: SEHNR and FQNEAQ (reference sequence). CDR3 protein: CASSGTLAGGPNF. Written as DNA, the CDR3 is TGTGCCAGCAGCGGTACCCTAGCGGGAGGACCCAACTTC.

This clonotype was observed a few times. The chain combines TRBV4-1 with TRBJ2-1, with D uncertain. Trimming removed 3 bases from V and 4 bases from J, with 16 bases in between. There are 16 residues in the CDR3. Germline lookup yields CDR1 MGHRA and CDR2 YSYEKL. The CDR3 is CASSHMGNSEYNEQFF. DNA for the CDR3: TGCGCCAGCAGCCACATGGGAAACTCGGAATACAATGAGCAGTTCTTC.